This T cell receptor beta chain derives from a study of shared clonotypes between healthy human individuals. In this sample, this clone turned up a few times. V trimming: 7 bases; J trimming: 7 bases; junction bases outside the gene matches: 7. The germline V gene has CDR1 LNHDA and CDR2 SQIVND (reference sequence). The CDR3 covers 14 residues. Assay: immunoSEQ multiplex PCR; the TCRdb copy retains only in-frame clones and omits some. Among 2.3 million or so clones listed, 80% to 95% were seen once. Sequencing was performed on naive CD4+ T cells from PBMCs. Regarding subset: CD45RA+ positively selected. The chain has TRBV19 and TRBJ1-5; 10 bases align to TRBD1. The sequence was obtained from a man aged 18-30 years in good health. Some clones in this sample may be carry-over from other donors' samples. CDR3 region: CASIDRGRGQPQHF. The CDR3 nucleotides read TGTGCCAGTATTGACAGGGGGCGAGGGCAGCCCCAGCATTTT.